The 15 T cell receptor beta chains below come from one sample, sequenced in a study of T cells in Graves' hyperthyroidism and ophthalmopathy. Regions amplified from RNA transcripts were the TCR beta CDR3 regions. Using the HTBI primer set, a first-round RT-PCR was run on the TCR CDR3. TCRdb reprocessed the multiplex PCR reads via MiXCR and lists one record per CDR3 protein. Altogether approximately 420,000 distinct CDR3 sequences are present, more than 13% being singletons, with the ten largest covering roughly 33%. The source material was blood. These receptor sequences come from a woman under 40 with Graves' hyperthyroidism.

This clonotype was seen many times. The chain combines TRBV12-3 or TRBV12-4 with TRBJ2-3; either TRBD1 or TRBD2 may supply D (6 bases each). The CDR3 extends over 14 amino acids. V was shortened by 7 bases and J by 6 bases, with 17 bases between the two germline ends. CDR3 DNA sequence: TGTGCCAGCACCCTGAGGGGGGTTGTTGATACGCAGTATTTT. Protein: CASTLRGVVDTQYF.

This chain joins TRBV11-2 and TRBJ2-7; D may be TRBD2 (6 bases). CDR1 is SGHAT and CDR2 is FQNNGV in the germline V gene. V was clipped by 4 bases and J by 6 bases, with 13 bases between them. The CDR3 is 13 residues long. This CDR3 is CASSYSGLAEQYF. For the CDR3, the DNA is TGTGCCAGCAGCTACAGCGGGCTTGCCGAGCAGTACTTC. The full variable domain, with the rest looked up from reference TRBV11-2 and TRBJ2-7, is EAGVAQSPRYKIIEKRQSVAFWCNPISGHATLYWYQQILGQGPKLLIQFQNNGVVDDSQLPKDRFSAERLKGVDSTLKIQPAKLEDSAVYLCASSYSGLAEQYFGPGTRLTVT.

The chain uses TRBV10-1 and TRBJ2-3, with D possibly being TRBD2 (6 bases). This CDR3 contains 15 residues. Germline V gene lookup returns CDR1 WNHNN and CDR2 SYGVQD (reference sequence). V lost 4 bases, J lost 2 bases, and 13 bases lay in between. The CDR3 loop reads CASSGGGGDTDTQYF. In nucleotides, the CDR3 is TGCGCCAGCAGTGGTGGGGGAGGAGACACAGATACGCAGTATTTT.

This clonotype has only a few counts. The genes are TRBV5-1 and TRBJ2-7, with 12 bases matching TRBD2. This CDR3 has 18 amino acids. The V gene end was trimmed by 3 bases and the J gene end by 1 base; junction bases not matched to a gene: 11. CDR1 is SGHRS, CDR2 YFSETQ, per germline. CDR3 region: CASSSHPLAGGPSYEQYF. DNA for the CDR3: TGCGCCAGCAGCTCCCACCCCCTAGCGGGAGGGCCGTCCTACGAGCAGTACTTC.

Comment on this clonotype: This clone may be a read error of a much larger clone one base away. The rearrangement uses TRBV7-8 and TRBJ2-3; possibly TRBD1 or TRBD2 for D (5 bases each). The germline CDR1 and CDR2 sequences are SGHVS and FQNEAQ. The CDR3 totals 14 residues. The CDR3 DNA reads TGTGTCAGCAGCGAGCCCCAGGGAGCGGATACGCAGTATTTT. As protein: CVSSEPQGADTQYF.

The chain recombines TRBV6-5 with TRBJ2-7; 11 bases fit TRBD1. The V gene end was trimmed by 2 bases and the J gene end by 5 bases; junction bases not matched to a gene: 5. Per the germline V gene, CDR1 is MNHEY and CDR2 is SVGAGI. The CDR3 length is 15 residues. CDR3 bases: TGTGCCAGCAGTTACCCGGACAGGGGGCTGGACGAGCAGTACTTC. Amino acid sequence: CASSYPDRGLDEQYF.

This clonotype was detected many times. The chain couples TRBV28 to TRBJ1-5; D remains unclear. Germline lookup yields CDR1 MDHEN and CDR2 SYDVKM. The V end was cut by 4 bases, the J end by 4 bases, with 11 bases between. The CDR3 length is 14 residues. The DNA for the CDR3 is TGTGCCAGCAGTTCCTCCCATTTGAATCAGCCCCAGCATTTT. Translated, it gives CASSSSHLNQPQHF.

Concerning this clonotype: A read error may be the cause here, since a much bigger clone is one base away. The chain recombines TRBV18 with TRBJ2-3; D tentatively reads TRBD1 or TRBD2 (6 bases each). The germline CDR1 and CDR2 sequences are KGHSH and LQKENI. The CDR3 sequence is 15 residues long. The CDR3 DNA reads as TGTGCCAGCTCACTGAACGCAGGGGAGGCAGATACGCGGTATTTT. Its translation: CASSLNAGEADTRYF.

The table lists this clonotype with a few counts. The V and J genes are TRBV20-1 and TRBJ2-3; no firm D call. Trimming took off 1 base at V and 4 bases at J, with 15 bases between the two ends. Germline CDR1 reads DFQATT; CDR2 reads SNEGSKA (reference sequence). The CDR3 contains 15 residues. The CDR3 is CSARGLNPAPDTQYF. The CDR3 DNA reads TGCAGTGCTAGAGGCTTAAACCCAGCCCCAGATACGCAGTATTTT.

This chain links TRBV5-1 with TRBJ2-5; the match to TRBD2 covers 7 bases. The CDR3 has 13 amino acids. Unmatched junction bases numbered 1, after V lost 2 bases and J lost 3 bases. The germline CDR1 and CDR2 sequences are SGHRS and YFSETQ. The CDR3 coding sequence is TGCGCCAGCAGCTTTGGACTAGAAGAGACCCAGTACTTC. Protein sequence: CASSFGLEETQYF.

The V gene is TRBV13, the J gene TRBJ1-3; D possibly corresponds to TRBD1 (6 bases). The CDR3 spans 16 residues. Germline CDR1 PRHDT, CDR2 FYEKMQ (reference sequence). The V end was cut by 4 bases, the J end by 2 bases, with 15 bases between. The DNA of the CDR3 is TGTGCCAGCAGCTCCGCGAGGACAGCAGCTGGAAACACCATATATTTT. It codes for CASSSARTAAGNTIYF.

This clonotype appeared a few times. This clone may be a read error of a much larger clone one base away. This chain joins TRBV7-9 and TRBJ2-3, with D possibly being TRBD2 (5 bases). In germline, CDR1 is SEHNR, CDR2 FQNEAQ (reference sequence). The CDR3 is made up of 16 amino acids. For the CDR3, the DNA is TGTGCCGGCAGCTTAGGAGCGGAACTCTCCACAGATACGCAGTATTTT. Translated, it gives CAGSLGAELSTDTQYF.

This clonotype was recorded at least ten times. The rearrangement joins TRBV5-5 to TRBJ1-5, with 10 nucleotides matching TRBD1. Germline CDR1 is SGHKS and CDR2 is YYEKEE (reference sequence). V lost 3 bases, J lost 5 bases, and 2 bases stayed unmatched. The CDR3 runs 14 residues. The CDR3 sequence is CASSWTGGDQPQHF. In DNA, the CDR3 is TGTGCCAGCAGCTGGACAGGGGGGGATCAGCCCCAGCATTTT.

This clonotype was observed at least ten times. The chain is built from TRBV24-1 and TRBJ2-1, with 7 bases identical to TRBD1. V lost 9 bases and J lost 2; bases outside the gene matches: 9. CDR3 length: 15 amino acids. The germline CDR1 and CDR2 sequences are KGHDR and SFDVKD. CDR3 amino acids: CATASYGTAYNEQFF. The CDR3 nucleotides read TGTGCCACCGCAAGCTACGGGACAGCCTACAATGAGCAGTTCTTC.

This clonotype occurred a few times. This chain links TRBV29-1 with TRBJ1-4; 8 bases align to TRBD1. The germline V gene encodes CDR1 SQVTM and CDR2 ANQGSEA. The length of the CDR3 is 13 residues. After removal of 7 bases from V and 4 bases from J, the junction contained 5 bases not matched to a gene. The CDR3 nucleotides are TGCAGCGCCGAGGGACAGGATAATGAAAAACTGTTTTTT. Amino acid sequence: CSAEGQDNEKLFF.